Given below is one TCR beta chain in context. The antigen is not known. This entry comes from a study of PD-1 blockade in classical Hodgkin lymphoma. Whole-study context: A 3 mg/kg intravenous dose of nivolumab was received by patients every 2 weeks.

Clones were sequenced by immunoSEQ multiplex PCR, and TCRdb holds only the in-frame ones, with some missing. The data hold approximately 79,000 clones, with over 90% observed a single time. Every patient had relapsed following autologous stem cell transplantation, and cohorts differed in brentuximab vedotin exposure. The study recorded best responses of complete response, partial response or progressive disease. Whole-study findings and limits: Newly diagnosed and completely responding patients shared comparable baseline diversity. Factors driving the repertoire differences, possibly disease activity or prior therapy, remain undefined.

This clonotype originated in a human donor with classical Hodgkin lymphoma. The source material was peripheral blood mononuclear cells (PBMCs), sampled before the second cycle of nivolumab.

The CDR3 reads CASSYLQGDYEQYF. The CDR3 region has the DNA TGTGCCAGCAGTTACTTACAGGGGGACTACGAGCAGTACTTC. This sequence joins TRBV6-5 and TRBJ2-7; TRBD1 matches at 8 bases. With 1 base clipped from V and 3 bases from J, the junction kept 2 bases outside the gene matches. Germline V gives CDR1 MNHEY, CDR2 SVGAGI. The CDR3 sequence is 14 residues long.